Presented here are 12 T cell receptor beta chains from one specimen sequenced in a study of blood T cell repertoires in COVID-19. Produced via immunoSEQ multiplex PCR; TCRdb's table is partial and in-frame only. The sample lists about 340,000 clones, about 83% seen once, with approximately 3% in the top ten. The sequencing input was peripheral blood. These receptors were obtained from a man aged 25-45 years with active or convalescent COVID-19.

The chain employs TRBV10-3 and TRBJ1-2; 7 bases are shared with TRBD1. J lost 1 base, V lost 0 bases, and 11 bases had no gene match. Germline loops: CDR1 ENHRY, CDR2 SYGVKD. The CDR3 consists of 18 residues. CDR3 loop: CAISESNRGLKFNYGYTF. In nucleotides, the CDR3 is TGTGCCATCAGTGAGTCGAACAGGGGCCTCAAATTTAACTATGGCTACACCTTC.

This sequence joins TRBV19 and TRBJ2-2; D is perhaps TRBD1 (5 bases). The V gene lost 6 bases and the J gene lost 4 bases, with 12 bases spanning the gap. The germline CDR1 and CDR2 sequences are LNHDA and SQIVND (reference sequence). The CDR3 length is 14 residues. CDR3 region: CASSFQGTTGELFF. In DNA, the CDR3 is TGTGCCAGTAGCTTCCAGGGTACCACCGGGGAGCTGTTTTTT.

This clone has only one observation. CDR3 DNA sequence: TGTGCCAGCAGCTTAGATCGGGGTACAGCGCGTGGCTACACCTTC. Residues: CASSLDRGTARGYTF. This chain connects TRBV11-2 to TRBJ1-2, with D hard to call. The CDR3 has 15 amino acids. V gave up 0 bases and J gave up 7 bases, with 15 bases separating them. Germline CDR1 SGHAT, CDR2 FQNNGV.

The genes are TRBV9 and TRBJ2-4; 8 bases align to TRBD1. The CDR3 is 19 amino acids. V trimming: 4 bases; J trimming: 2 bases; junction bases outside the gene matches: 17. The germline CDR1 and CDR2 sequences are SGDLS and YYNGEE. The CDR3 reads CASSPGFFPGGATKNIQYF. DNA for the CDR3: TGTGCCAGCAGCCCAGGATTTTTCCCAGGGGGCGCAACCAAAAACATTCAGTACTTC.

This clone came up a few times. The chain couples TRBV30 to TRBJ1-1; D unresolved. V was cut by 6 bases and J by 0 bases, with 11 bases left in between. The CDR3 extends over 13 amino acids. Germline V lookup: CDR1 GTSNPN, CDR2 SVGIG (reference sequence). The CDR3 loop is CACRGQMNTEAFF. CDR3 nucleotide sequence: TGTGCCTGCCGAGGTCAGATGAACACTGAAGCTTTCTTT.

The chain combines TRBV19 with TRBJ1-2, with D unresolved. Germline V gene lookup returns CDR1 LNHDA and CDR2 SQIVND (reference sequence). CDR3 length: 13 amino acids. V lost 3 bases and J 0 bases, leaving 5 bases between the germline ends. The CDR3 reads CASSIGANYGYTF. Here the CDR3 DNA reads TGTGCCAGTAGTATTGGAGCTAACTATGGCTACACCTTC.

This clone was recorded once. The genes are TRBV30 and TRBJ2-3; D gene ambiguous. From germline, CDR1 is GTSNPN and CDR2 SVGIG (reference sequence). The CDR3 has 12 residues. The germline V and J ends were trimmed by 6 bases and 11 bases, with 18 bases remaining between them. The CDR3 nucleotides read TGTGCCTGTGGTCAGCCCGACCGCGGGCAGTATTTT. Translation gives CACGQPDRGQYF.

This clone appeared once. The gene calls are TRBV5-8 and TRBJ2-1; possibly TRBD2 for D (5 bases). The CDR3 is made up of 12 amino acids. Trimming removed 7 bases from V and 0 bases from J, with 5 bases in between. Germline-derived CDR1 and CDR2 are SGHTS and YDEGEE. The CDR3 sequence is CASGSSYNEQFF. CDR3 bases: TGTGCCAGCGGGAGCTCCTACAATGAGCAGTTCTTC.

CDR3 nucleotides: TGTGCCAGCAGTAACCGGGGGGTCTACGAGCAGTACTTC. It yields the protein CASSNRGVYEQYF. V is TRBV6-5 and J is TRBJ2-7; 7 nucleotides match TRBD2. Per germline, CDR1 MNHEY and CDR2 SVGAGI. This CDR3 contains 13 residues. V lost 5 bases to trimming and J lost 3 bases; unmatched junction nucleotides: 4.

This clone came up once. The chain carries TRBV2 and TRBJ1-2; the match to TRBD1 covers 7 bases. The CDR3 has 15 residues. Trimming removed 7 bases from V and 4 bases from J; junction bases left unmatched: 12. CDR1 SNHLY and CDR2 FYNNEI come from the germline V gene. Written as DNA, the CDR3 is TGTGCCAGCAAAAACCGGGACAGCCTAGGCTATGGCTACACCTTC. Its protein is CASKNRDSLGYGYTF. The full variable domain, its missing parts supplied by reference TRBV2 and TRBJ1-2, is EPEVTQTPSHQVTQMGQEVILRCVPISNHLYFYWYRQILGQKVEFLVSFYNNEISEKSEIFDDQFSVERPDGSNFTLKIRSTKLEDSAMYFCASKNRDSLGYGYTFGSGTRLTVV.

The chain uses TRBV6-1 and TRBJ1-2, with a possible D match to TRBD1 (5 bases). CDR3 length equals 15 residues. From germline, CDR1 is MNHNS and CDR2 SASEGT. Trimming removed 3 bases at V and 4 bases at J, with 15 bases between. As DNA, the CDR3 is TGTGCCAGCAGTGAGGGGGGGGGACTGCTCTATGGCTACACCTTC. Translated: CASSEGGGLLYGYTF.

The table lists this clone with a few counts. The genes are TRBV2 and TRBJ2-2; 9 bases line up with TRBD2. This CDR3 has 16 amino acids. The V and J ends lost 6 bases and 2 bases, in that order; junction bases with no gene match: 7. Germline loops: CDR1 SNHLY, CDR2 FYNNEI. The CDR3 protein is CASRLLAGANTGELFF. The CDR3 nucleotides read TGTGCCAGCAGACTCTTAGCGGGGGCAAACACCGGGGAGCTGTTTTTT. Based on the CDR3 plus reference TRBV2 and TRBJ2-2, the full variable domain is EPEVTQTPSHQVTQMGQEVILRCVPISNHLYFYWYRQILGQKVEFLVSFYNNEISEKSEIFDDQFSVERPDGSNFTLKIRSTKLEDSAMYFCASRLLAGANTGELFFGEGSRLTVL.